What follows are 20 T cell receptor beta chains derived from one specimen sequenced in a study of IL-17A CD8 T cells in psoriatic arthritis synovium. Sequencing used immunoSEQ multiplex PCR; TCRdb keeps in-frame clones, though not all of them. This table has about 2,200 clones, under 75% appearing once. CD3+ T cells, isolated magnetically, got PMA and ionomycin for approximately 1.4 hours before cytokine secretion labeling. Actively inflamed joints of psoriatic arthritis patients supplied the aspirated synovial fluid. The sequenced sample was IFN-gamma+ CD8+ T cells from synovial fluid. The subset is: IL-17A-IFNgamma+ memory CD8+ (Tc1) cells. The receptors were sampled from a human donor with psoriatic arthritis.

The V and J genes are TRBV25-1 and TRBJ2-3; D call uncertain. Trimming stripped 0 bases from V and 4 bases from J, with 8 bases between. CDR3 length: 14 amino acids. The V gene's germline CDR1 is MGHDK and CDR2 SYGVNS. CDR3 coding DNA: TGTGCCAGCAGTGAATATAGTTTGGCAGATACGCAGTATTTT. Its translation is CASSEYSLADTQYF.

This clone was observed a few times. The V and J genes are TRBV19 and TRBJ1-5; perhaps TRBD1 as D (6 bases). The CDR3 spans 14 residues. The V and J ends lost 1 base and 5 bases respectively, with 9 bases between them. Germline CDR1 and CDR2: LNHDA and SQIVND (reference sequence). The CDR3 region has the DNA TGTGCCAGTAGTATAGCTGCAGGGGATCAGCCCCAGCATTTT. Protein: CASSIAAGDQPQHF.

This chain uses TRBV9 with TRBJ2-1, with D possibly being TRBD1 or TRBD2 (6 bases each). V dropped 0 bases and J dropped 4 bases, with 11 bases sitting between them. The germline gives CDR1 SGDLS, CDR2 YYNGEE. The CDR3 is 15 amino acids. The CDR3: CASSVVGGTYNEQFF. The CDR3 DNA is TGTGCCAGCAGCGTAGTCGGGGGCACGTACAATGAGCAGTTCTTC.

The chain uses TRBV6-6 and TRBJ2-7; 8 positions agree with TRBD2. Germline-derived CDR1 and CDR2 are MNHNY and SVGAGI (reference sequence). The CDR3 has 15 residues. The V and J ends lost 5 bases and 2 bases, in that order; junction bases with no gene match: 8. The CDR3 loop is CASSPPGLVTYEQYF. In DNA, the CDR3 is TGTGCCAGCAGTCCCCCGGGACTAGTAACCTACGAGCAGTACTTC.

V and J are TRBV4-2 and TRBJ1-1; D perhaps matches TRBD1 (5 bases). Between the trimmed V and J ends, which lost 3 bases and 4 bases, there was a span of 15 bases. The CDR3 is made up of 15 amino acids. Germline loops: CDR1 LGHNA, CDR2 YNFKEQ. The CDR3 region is CASSHMQGGSTEAFF. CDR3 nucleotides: TGTGCCAGCAGCCACATGCAGGGCGGAAGCACTGAAGCTTTCTTT.

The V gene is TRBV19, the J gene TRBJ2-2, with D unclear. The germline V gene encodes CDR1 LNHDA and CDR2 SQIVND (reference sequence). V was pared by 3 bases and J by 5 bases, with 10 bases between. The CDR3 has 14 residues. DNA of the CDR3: TGTGCCAGTAGTATCAAGGGATTTACCGGGGAGCTGTTTTTT. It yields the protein CASSIKGFTGELFF.

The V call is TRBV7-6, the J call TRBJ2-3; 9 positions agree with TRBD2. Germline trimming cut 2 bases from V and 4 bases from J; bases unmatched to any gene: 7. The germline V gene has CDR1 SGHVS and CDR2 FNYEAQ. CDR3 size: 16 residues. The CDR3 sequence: CASSLIAGGRPDTQYF. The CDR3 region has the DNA TGTGCCAGCAGCTTAATCGCGGGGGGGCGCCCAGATACGCAGTATTTT.

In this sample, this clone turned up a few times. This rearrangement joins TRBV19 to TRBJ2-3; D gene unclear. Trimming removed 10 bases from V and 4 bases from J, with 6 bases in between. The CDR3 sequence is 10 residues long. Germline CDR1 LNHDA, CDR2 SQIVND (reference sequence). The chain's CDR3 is CATASDTQYF. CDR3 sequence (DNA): TGTGCCACCGCCTCAGATACGCAGTATTTT.

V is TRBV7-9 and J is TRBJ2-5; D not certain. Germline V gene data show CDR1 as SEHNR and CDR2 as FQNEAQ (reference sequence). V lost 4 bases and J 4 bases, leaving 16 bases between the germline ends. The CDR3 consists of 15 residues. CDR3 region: CASSSPTQVLETQYF. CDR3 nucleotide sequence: TGTGCCAGCAGCTCTCCAACTCAGGTCCTAGAGACCCAGTACTTC.

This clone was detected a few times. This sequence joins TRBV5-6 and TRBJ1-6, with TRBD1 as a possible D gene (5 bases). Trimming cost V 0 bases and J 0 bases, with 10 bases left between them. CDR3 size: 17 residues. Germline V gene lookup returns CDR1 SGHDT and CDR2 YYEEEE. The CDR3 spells CASSLGQISSYNSPLHF. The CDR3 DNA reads TGTGCCAGCAGCTTGGGACAGATAAGCTCCTATAATTCACCCCTCCACTTT.

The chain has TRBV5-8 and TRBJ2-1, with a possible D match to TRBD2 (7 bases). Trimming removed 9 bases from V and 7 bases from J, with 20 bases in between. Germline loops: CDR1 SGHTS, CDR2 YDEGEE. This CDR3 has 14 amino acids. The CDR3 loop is CATSTGGAWNEQFF. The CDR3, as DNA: TGTGCCACCTCGACGGGGGGCGCGTGGAATGAGCAGTTCTTC. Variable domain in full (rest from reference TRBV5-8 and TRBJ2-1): EAGVTQSPTHLIKTRGQQATLRCSPISGHTSVYWYQQALGLGLQFLLWYDEGEERNRGNFPPRFSGRQFPNYSSELNVNALELEDSALYLCATSTGGAWNEQFFGPGTRLTVL.

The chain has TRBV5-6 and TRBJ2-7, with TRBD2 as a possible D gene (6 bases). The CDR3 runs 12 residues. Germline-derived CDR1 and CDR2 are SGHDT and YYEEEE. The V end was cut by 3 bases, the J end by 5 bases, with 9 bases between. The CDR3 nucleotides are TGTGCCAGCAGCTGGTGGGGGGACGAGCAGTACTTC. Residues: CASSWWGDEQYF.

CDR3 amino acids: CASSPGGQGASGYTF. The CDR3 nucleotides read TGTGCCAGCAGCCCTGGTGGACAGGGGGCGTCTGGCTACACCTTC. The V call is TRBV5-6, the J call TRBJ1-2, with 11 nucleotides matching TRBD1. The CDR3 length is 15 residues. V trimming: 4 bases; J trimming: 7 bases; junction bases outside the gene matches: 9. CDR1 and CDR2 from the germline V gene are SGHDT and YYEEEE.

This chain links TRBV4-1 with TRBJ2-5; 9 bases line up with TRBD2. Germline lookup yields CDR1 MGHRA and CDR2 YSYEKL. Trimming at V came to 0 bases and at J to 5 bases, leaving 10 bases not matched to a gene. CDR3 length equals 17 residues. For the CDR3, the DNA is TGCGCCAGCAGCCAAGATCCGGTGGGCGCGGGAGGGGAGACCCAGTACTTC. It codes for CASSQDPVGAGGETQYF.

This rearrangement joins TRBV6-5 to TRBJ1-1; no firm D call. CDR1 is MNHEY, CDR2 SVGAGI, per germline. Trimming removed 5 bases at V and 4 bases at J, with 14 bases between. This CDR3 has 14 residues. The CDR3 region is CASSESPLGTEAFF. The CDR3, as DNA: TGTGCCAGCAGTGAGAGTCCCCTGGGCACTGAAGCTTTCTTT.

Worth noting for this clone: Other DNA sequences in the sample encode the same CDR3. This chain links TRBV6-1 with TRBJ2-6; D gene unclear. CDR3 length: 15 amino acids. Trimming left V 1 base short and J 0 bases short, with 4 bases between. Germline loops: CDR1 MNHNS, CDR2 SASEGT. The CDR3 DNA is TGTGCCAGCAGTGAAGACTCCTCTGGGGCCAACGTCCTGACTTTC. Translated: CASSEDSSGANVLTF.

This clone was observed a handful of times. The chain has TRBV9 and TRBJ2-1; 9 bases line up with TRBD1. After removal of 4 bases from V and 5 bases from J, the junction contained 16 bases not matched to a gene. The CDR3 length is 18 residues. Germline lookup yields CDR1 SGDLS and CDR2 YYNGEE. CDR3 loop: CASSLGDRVATLNNEQFF. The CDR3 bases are TGTGCCAGCAGCTTAGGGGACAGGGTAGCAACCCTAAACAATGAGCAGTTCTTC.

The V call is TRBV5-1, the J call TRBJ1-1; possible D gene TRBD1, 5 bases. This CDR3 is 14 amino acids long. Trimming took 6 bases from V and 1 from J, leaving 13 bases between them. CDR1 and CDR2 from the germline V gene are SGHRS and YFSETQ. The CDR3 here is CASTSWGKNTEAFF. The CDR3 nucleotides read TGCGCCAGCACGTCTTGGGGCAAGAACACTGAAGCTTTCTTT.

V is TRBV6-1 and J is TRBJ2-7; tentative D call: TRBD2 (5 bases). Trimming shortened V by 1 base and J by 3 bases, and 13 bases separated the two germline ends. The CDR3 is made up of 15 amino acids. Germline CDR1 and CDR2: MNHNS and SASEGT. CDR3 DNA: TGTGCCAGCAGTGAAGGTGACACTGGAGGCTACGAGCAGTACTTC. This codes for CASSEGDTGGYEQYF.

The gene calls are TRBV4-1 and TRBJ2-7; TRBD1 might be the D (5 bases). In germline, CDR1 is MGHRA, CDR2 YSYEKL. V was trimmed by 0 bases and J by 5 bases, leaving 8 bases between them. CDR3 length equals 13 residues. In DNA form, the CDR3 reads TGCGCCAGCAGCCAAGACAGGGCTGACGAGCAGTACTTC. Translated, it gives CASSQDRADEQYF.